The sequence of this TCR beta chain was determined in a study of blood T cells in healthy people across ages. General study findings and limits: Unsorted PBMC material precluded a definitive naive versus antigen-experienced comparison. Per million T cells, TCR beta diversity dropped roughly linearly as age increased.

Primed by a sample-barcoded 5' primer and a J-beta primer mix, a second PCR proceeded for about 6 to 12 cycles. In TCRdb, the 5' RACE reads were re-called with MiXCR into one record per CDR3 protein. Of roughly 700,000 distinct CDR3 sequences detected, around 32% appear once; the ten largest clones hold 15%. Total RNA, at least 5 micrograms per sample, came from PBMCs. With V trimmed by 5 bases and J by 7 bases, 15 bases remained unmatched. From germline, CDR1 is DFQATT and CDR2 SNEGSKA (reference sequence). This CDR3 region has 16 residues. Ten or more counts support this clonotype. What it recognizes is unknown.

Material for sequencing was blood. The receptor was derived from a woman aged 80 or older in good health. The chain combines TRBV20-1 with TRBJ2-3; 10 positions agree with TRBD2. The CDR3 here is CSALLLSGGAANTQYF. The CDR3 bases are TGCAGTGCTCTACTATTAAGCGGGGGGGCCGCAAATACGCAGTATTTT.